This T cell receptor beta chain stems from a study of T cell clonotyping in hematopoietic cell transplantation. Regarding the study as a whole: Higher Inverse Simpson Index values in graft donor and pretransplant recipient predicted broader posttransplant TCR diversity. Pathologically expanded recipient clonotypes increased progressively from day 30 to day 180 as diversity fell.

Germline V gives CDR1 LNHDA, CDR2 SQIVND (reference sequence). Trimming cost V 10 bases and J 3 bases, with 21 bases left between them. The CDR3 length is 15 residues. Profiled with immunoSEQ multiplex PCR; TCRdb holds only in-frame clones, not every one. This table has approximately 44,000 clones, approximately 82% appearing once. Time point reported: recipient sample about 28 days before transplant, after cytoreduction. Turning to this clone: The target antigen is unknown.

The sequence came from a man aged 55-75 years with myelodysplastic syndrome. Some clones in this sample may be carry-over from other donors' samples. This specimen was peripheral blood mononuclear cells, taken before stem cell transplant. This chain links TRBV19 with TRBJ1-2, with D tentatively TRBD1 (5 bases). CDR3 nucleotide sequence: TGTGCCACCCAGGGAGAAGCCCTCCGCCACTATGGCTACACCTTC. Translated: CATQGEALRHYGYTF.